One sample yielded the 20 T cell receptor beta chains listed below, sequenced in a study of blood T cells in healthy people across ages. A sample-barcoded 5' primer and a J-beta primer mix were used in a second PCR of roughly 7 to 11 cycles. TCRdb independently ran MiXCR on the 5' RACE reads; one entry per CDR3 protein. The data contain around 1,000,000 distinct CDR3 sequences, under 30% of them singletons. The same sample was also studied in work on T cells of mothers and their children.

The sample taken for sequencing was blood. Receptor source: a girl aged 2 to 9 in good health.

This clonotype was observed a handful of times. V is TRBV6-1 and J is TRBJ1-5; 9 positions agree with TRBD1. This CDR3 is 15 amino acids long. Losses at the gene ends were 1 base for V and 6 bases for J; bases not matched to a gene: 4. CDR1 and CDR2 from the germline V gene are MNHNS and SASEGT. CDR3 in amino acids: CASSEGTGGTQPQHF. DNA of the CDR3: TGTGCCAGCAGTGAAGGTACAGGGGGCACTCAGCCCCAGCATTTT.

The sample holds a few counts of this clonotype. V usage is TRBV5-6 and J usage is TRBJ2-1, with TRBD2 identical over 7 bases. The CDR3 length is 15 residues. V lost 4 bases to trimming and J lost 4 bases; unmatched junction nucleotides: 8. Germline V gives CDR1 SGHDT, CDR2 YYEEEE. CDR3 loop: CASSGPSGVYNEQFF. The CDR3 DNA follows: TGTGCCAGCAGCGGCCCTAGCGGAGTTTACAATGAGCAGTTCTTC. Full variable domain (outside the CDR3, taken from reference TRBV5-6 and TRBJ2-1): DAGVTQSPTHLIKTRGQQVTLRCSPKSGHDTVSWYQQALGQGPQFIFQYYEEEERQRGNFPDRFSGHQFPNYSSELNVNALLLGDSALYLCASSGPSGVYNEQFFGPGTRLTVL.

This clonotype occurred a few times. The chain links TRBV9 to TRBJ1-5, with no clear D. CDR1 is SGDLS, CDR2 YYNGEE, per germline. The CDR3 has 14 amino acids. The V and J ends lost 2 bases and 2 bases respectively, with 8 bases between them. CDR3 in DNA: TGTGCCAGCAGCGTCGACGACCGCAATCAGCCCCAGCATTTT. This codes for CASSVDDRNQPQHF. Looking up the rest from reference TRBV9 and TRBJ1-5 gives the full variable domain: DSGVTQTPKHLITATGQRVTLRCSPRSGDLSVYWYQQSLDQGLQFLIQYYNGEERAKGNILERFSAQQFPDLHSELNLSSLELGDSALYFCASSVDDRNQPQHFGDGTRLSIL.

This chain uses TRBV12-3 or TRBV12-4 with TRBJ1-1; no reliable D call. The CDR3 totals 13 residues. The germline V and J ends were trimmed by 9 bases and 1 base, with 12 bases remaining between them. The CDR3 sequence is CASMVGANTEAFF. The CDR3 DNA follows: TGTGCCAGTATGGTGGGAGCGAACACTGAAGCTTTCTTT.

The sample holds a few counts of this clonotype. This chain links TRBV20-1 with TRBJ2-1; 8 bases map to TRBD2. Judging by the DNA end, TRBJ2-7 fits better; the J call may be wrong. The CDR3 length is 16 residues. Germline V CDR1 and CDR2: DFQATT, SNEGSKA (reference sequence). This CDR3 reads CSARDFGSGSVHEQYF. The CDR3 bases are TGCAGTGCTAGAGATTTTGGGAGCGGGAGCGTCCACGAGCAGTACTTC.

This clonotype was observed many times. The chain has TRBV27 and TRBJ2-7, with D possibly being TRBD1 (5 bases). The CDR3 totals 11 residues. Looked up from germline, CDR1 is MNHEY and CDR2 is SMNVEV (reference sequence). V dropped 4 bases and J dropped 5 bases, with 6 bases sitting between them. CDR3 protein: CASSSGHEQYF. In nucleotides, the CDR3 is TGTGCCAGCAGTTCAGGGCACGAGCAGTACTTC.

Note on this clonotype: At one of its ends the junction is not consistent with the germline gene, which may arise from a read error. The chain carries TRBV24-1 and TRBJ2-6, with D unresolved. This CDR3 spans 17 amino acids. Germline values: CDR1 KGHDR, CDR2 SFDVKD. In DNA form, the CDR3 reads TGTGCCACTAGTGATTTGTCCAGTACCTCTGGGGCCAACGTCCTGACTTTC. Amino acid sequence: CATSDLSSTSGANVLTF.

The DNA of the CDR3 is TGTGCCAGCAGCCATCCCCGGACCGGATACAATGAGCAGTTCTTC. The encoded protein is CASSHPRTGYNEQFF. The gene calls are TRBV3-1 and TRBJ2-1; unclear D gene. The CDR3 runs to 15 residues. Trimming took 3 bases from V and 4 from J, leaving 13 bases between them. Germline values: CDR1 LGHDT, CDR2 YNNKEL (reference sequence).

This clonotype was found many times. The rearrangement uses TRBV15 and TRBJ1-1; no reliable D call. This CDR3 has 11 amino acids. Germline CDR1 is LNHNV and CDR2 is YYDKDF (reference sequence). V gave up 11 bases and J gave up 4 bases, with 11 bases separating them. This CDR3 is CASSSSTEAFF. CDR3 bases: TGTGCCTCCTCCTCCTCCACTGAAGCTTTCTTT.

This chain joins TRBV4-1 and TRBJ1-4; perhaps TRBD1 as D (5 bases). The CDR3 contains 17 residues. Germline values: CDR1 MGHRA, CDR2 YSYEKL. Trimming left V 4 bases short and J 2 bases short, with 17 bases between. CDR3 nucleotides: TGCGCCAGCAGCCGAGACACGGGGCGCGCGACTAATGAAAAACTGTTTTTT. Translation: CASSRDTGRATNEKLFF.

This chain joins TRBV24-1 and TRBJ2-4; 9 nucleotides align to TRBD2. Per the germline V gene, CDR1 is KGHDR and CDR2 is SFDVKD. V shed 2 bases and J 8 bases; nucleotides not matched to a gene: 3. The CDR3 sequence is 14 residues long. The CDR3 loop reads CATSDSQRGDIQYF. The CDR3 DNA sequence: TGTGCCACCAGTGATTCCCAGCGGGGGGACATTCAGTACTTC.

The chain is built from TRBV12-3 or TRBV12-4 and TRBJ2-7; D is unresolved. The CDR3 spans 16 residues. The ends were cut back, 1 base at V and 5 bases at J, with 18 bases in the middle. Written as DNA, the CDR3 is TGTGCCAGCAGTTTAGGGCCTTCGGATGCCGCCCACGAGCAGTACTTC. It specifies CASSLGPSDAAHEQYF.

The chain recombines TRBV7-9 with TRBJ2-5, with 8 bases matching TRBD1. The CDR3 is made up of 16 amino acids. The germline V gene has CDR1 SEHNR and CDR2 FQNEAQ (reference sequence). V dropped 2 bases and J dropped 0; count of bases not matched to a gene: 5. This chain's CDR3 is CASSLPTGADQETQYF. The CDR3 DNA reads TGTGCCAGCAGCTTACCGACAGGGGCCGACCAAGAGACCCAGTACTTC.

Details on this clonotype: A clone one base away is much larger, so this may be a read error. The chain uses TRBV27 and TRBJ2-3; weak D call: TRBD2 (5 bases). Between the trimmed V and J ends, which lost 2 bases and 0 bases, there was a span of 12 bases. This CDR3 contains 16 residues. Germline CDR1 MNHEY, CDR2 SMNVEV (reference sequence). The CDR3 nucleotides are TGTGCCAGCAGTTTAATCGGGGTTTCAAGCACAGATACGCAGTATTTT. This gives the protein CASSLIGVSSTDTQYF.

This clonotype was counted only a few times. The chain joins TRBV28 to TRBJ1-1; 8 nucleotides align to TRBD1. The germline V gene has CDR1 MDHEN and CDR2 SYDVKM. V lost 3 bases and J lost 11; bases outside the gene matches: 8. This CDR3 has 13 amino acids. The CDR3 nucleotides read TGTGCCAGCAGTTTTCAGACAGGGGAGGGCGCTTTCTTT. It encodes CASSFQTGEGAFF.

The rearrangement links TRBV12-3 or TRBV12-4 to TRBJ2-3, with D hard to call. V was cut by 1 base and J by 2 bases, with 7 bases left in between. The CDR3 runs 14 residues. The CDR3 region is CASSLVADTDTQYF. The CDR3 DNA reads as TGTGCCAGCAGTTTAGTTGCAGACACAGATACGCAGTATTTT.

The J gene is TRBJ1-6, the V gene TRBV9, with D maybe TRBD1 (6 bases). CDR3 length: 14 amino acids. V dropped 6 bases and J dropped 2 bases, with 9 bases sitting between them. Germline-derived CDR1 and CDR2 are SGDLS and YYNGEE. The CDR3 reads CASKGGTYNSPLHF. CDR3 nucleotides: TGTGCCAGCAAGGGGGGAACCTATAATTCACCCCTCCACTTT.

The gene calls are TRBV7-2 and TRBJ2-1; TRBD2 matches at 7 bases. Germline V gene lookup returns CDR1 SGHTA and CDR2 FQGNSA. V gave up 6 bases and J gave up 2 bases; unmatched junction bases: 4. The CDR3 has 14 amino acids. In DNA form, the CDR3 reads TGTGCCAGCAGACTTAGCGGGCCCTACAATGAGCAGTTCTTC. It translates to CASRLSGPYNEQFF. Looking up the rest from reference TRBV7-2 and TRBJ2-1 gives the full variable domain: GAGVSQSPSNKVTEKGKDVELRCDPISGHTALYWYRQSLGQGLEFLIYFQGNSAPDKSGLPSDRFSAERTGGSVSTLTIQRTQQEDSAVYLCASRLSGPYNEQFFGPGTRLTVL.

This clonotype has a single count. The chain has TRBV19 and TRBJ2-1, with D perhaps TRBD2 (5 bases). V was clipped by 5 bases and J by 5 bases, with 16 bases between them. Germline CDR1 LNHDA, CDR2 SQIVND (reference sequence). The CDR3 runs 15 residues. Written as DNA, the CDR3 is TGTGCCAGTAGTCGGACTTTGAACCCTAACAATGAGCAGTTCTTC. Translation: CASSRTLNPNNEQFF.

The DNA of the CDR3 is TGTGCCAGCAGTAGGGCCCCGGATCTCCGAGATACGCAGTATTTT. It encodes CASSRAPDLRDTQYF. The V and J genes are TRBV6-4 and TRBJ2-3, with D unresolved. V gave up 5 bases and J gave up 5 bases, with 17 bases separating them. This CDR3 is 15 amino acids long. CDR1 is MRHNA and CDR2 is SNTAGT in the germline V gene.